One sample yielded the 27 T cell receptor beta chains listed below, sequenced in a study of T cell responses to AZD1222 COVID-19 vaccine. TCRdb's table, derived via immunoSEQ multiplex PCR, lists solely in-frame clones and lacks some. In the table there are under 150,000 clones, about 92% of which are singletons. The sequencing here drew on peripheral blood, taken on day 0 of AZD1222 vaccination. Receptor source: an adult in good health.

The rearrangement joins TRBV19 to TRBJ1-4; D is possibly TRBD1 (6 bases). V lost 6 bases and J lost 6, with 20 bases in between. Per germline, CDR1 LNHDA and CDR2 SQIVND (reference sequence). The CDR3 has 16 amino acids. The CDR3 region is CASSLSGASSYEKLFF. CDR3 nucleotide sequence: TGTGCCAGTAGCCTATCGGGGGCCAGCTCCTATGAAAAACTGTTTTTT. The full variable domain, in which reference TRBV19 and TRBJ1-4 provide the parts outside the CDR3, is DGGITQSPKYLFRKEGQNVTLSCEQNLNHDAMYWYRQDPGQGLRLIYYSQIVNDFQKGDIAEGYSVSREKKESFPLTVTSAQKNPTAFYLCASSLSGASSYEKLFFGSGTQLSVL.

The count of this clone is one. The CDR3 protein is CASSPGTGRYTF. The CDR3 DNA is TGTGCCAGCTCGCCAGGGACAGGGCGGTACACCTTC. The rearrangement uses TRBV18 and TRBJ1-2; 9 positions agree with TRBD1. Germline CDR1 is KGHSH and CDR2 is LQKENI. Unmatched junction bases numbered 7, after V lost 6 bases and J lost 11 bases. The CDR3 length is 12 residues.

The rearrangement joins TRBV6-5 to TRBJ2-5; possibly TRBD1 for D (6 bases). Per germline, CDR1 MNHEY and CDR2 SVGAGI. The V gene lost 6 bases and the J gene lost 10 bases, with 18 bases spanning the gap. The CDR3 has 13 residues. The CDR3 sequence is CASRDMGAVGQYF. The CDR3 coding sequence is TGTGCCAGCAGGGATATGGGGGCAGTTGGCCAGTACTTC.

The DNA for the CDR3 is TGTGCCAGCGGAAGAGGGGGGGTCTTGTTAAATGAGCAGTTCTTC. It codes for CASGRGGVLLNEQFF. The chain employs TRBV2 and TRBJ2-1; possibly TRBD2 for D (7 bases). The CDR3 is 15 amino acids. Per germline, CDR1 SNHLY and CDR2 FYNNEI. Deletions cut 8 bases from V and 7 bases from J, with 21 bases between.

The chain employs TRBV5-1 and TRBJ2-3; no definite D call. V lost 4 bases and J 2 bases, leaving 11 bases between the germline ends. The CDR3 runs 14 residues. The V gene's germline CDR1 is SGHRS and CDR2 YFSETQ. This CDR3 reads CASSLPAVTDTQYF. CDR3 DNA sequence: TGCGCCAGCAGCCTACCGGCGGTCACAGATACGCAGTATTTT. The variable domain in full, with the rest retrieved from reference TRBV5-1 and TRBJ2-3, is KAGVTQTPRYLIKTRGQQVTLSCSPISGHRSVSWYQQTPGQGLQFLFEYFSETQRNKGNFPGRFSGRQFSNSRSEMNVSTLELGDSALYLCASSLPAVTDTQYFGPGTRLTVL.

The gene calls are TRBV24-1 and TRBJ2-5, with TRBD2 matching over 8 bases. Germline values: CDR1 KGHDR, CDR2 SFDVKD. The CDR3 runs to 14 residues. Trimming cost V 2 bases and J 5 bases; bases outside gene matches: 3. CDR3 protein: CATSDSLAGETQYF. The CDR3 DNA reads as TGTGCCACCAGTGATTCTTTAGCGGGGGAGACCCAGTACTTC.

The chain joins TRBV7-9 to TRBJ2-7; the match to TRBD1 covers 10 bases. The CDR3 runs 15 residues. Trimming took 1 base from V and 3 from J; bases not matched to a gene: 3. Germline CDR1 is SEHNR and CDR2 is FQNEAQ (reference sequence). The CDR3: CASSLEGQGNYEQYF. The CDR3 region has the DNA TGTGCCAGCAGCTTAGAGGGACAGGGGAACTACGAGCAGTACTTC. Full variable domain (outside the CDR3, taken from reference TRBV7-9 and TRBJ2-7): DTGVSQNPRHKITKRGQNVTFRCDPISEHNRLYWYRQTLGQGPEFLTYFQNEAQLEKSRLLSDRFSAERPKGSFSTLEIQRTEQGDSAMYLCASSLEGQGNYEQYFGPGTRLTVT.

The genes are TRBV21-1 and TRBJ2-1. TRBV21-1 is marked as a pseudogene. The CDR3 extends over 16 amino acids. CDR3 sequence reads: CASSKVLGECYNEQFF. The CDR3, as DNA: TGTGCCAGCAGCAAAGTTTTGGGGGAATGCTACAATGAGCAGTTCTTC.

The chain has TRBV18 and TRBJ1-1; D is undetermined. This CDR3 spans 13 amino acids. CDR1 and CDR2 from the germline V gene are KGHSH and LQKENI. V was shortened by 4 bases and J by 3 bases, with 9 bases between the two germline ends. As DNA, the CDR3 is TGTGCCAGCTCACGAGGGCAGGACACTGAAGCTTTCTTT. Amino acids: CASSRGQDTEAFF.

This rearrangement joins TRBV10-3 to TRBJ1-2, with 8 bases fitting TRBD1. J was trimmed by 4 bases and V by 7 bases; bases with no gene match: 5. Germline assignment: CDR1 ENHRY and CDR2 SYGVKD. The CDR3 contains 13 residues. DNA of the CDR3: TGTGCCATCACCCAGGGGGCAGGCTATGGCTACACCTTC. Amino acid sequence: CAITQGAGYGYTF.

V is TRBV28 and J is TRBJ2-1; no clear D gene. Germline V gives CDR1 MDHEN, CDR2 SYDVKM. V lost 6 bases to trimming and J lost 6 bases, with 12 bases between them. The CDR3 covers 13 residues. The CDR3 coding sequence is TGTGCCAGCAGGGCTCCCGAGCGCAATGAGCAGTTCTTC. This encodes CASRAPERNEQFF. Combining the CDR3 with reference TRBV28 and TRBJ2-1 gives the whole variable domain DVKVTQSSRYLVKRTGEKVFLECVQDMDHENMFWYRQDPGLGLRLIYFSYDVKMKEKGDIPEGYSVSREKKERFSLILESASTNQTSMYLCASRAPERNEQFFGPGTRLTVL.

V and J are TRBV24-1 and TRBJ2-4; 8 bases map to TRBD2. The CDR3 is 14 amino acids. Looked up from germline, CDR1 is KGHDR and CDR2 is SFDVKD. Losses at the gene ends were 12 bases for V and 0 bases for J; bases not matched to a gene: 6. The CDR3 DNA reads as TGTGCCCCTATAGCGGGGCTAGCCAAAAACATTCAGTACTTC. It codes for CAPIAGLAKNIQYF.

On this clone: This sample also contains other DNA sequences that code for the same CDR3. The chain combines TRBV27 with TRBJ1-1, with TRBD1 matching over 8 bases. The germline V gene has CDR1 MNHEY and CDR2 SMNVEV (reference sequence). Trimming took 5 bases from V and 4 from J; bases not matched to a gene: 6. The CDR3 length is 14 residues. In nucleotides, the CDR3 is TGTGCCAGCAGTCTCGGACAGGGCTCCACTGAAGCTTTCTTT. Encoded protein: CASSLGQGSTEAFF.

The J gene is TRBJ2-1, the V gene TRBV27, with TRBD2 identical over 14 bases. V was pared by 3 bases and J by 6 bases, with 1 base of the junction left unmatched. This CDR3 region has 15 residues. Looked up from germline, CDR1 is MNHEY and CDR2 is SMNVEV (reference sequence). CDR3 loop: CASSLGTSGSNEQFF. CDR3 DNA sequence: TGTGCCAGCAGTTTGGGGACTAGCGGGAGCAATGAGCAGTTCTTC.

The sample holds one count of this clone. V is TRBV5-4 and J is TRBJ2-5, with 7 positions matching TRBD2. V lost 4 bases and J lost 2; bases outside the gene matches: 8. Germline V gene sequence: CDR1 SGHNT, CDR2 YYREEE (reference sequence). The CDR3 sequence is 15 residues long. The CDR3: CASSPPGGFQETQYF. The CDR3 DNA follows: TGTGCCAGCAGCCCCCCGGGGGGTTTTCAAGAGACCCAGTACTTC.

The rearrangement joins TRBV4-3 to TRBJ2-3; D call uncertain. CDR1 and CDR2 (germline): LGHNA, YSLEER. Trimming removed 1 base at V and 6 bases at J, with 8 bases between. The CDR3 covers 13 residues. The CDR3 bases are TGCGCCAGCAGCCAAGCCCGGAAGGATACGCAGTATTTT. Protein product: CASSQARKDTQYF.

The chain links TRBV4-1 to TRBJ1-6, with a weak D call TRBD1 (5 bases). The V gene lost 0 bases and the J gene lost 10 bases, with 7 bases spanning the gap. The length of the CDR3 is 13 residues. In germline, CDR1 is MGHRA, CDR2 YSYEKL. The CDR3 coding sequence is TGCGCCAGCAGCCAAGACCAGGGATCACCCCTCCACTTT. It translates to CASSQDQGSPLHF.

The chain couples TRBV9 to TRBJ2-1; D not resolved. Germline-derived CDR1 and CDR2 are SGDLS and YYNGEE. The CDR3 extends over 15 amino acids. Trimming left V 0 bases short and J 5 bases short, with 12 bases between. The CDR3 sequence: CASSVDPRWDNEQFF. The CDR3 DNA sequence: TGTGCCAGCAGCGTAGACCCACGATGGGACAATGAGCAGTTCTTC.

V is TRBV5-1 and J is TRBJ1-2; D perhaps matches TRBD1 (5 bases). From germline, CDR1 is SGHRS and CDR2 YFSETQ. With 1 base removed from V and 12 bases from J, the gap between germline ends came to 16 bases. The CDR3 extends over 13 amino acids. This chain's CDR3 is CASSLRGGDVDTF. The CDR3 region has the DNA TGCGCCAGCAGCTTGAGGGGAGGGGACGTCGACACCTTC. The full variable domain, its missing parts supplied by reference TRBV5-1 and TRBJ1-2, is KAGVTQTPRYLIKTRGQQVTLSCSPISGHRSVSWYQQTPGQGLQFLFEYFSETQRNKGNFPGRFSGRQFSNSRSEMNVSTLELGDSALYLCASSLRGGDVDTFGSGTRLTVV.

As regards this clone: This specimen includes other DNA sequences encoding the same CDR3. J is TRBJ1-2 and V is TRBV19; D unresolved. The CDR3 has 13 amino acids. In germline, CDR1 is LNHDA, CDR2 SQIVND (reference sequence). V lost 3 bases and J lost 4, with 9 bases in between. The CDR3 spells CASSIGGGYGYTF. Written as DNA, the CDR3 is TGTGCCAGTAGTATTGGAGGTGGCTATGGCTACACCTTC.

The V and J genes are TRBV18 and TRBJ1-1, with 9 positions matching TRBD1. The CDR3 loop spans 17 amino acids. V was pared by 5 bases and J by 4 bases, with 14 bases of the junction left unmatched. In germline, CDR1 is KGHSH, CDR2 LQKENI. The CDR3 protein is CASSTTGQGFGSTEAFF. The CDR3 DNA reads as TGTGCCAGCTCAACCACAGGACAGGGGTTCGGTAGCACTGAAGCTTTCTTT.

The chain employs TRBV7-8 and TRBJ1-2, with unresolved D. V lost 4 bases and J 4 bases, leaving 13 bases between the germline ends. The CDR3 contains 14 residues. Germline lookup yields CDR1 SGHVS and CDR2 FQNEAQ. The CDR3 loop is CASSSHRKSYGYTF. CDR3 coding DNA: TGTGCCAGCAGCTCCCATAGGAAGTCCTATGGCTACACCTTC.

This chain uses TRBV6-2 or TRBV6-3 with TRBJ2-7; D is ambiguous. This CDR3 contains 13 residues. The V and J ends lost 5 bases and 1 base respectively, with 9 bases between them. Germline V lookup: CDR1 MNHEY, CDR2 SVGEGT. The CDR3 spells CASSESASYEQYF. CDR3 nucleotides: TGTGCCAGCAGTGAGAGCGCTTCCTACGAGCAGTACTTC.

This clone was counted once. V usage is TRBV21-1 and J usage is TRBJ2-1; TRBD1 is the table's D call, not checked against the DNA. TRBV21-1 represents a pseudogene. The CDR3 has 15 residues. The CDR3 sequence is CASNINRDRDNEQFF. The DNA of the CDR3 is TGTGCCAGCAACATTAACCGGGACAGGGACAATGAGCAGTTCTTC.

The DNA of the CDR3 is TGTGCCAGCAGTGCCCTCGGGACAGGCAGAGACGAGCAGTACTTC. Protein product: CASSALGTGRDEQYF. V usage is TRBV27 and J usage is TRBJ2-7; 8 bases line up with TRBD1. This CDR3 has 15 residues. Trimming cost V 5 bases and J 5 bases; bases outside gene matches: 11. Germline CDR1 and CDR2: MNHEY and SMNVEV (reference sequence).

This clone has only a few counts. This chain joins TRBV2 and TRBJ1-2; maybe TRBD1 (6 bases). V was cut by 7 bases and J by 4 bases, with 16 bases left in between. Germline assignment: CDR1 SNHLY and CDR2 FYNNEI. The CDR3 is made up of 14 amino acids. Written as DNA, the CDR3 is TGTGCCAGCACTCCGGACAGCGAGCTCTATGGCTACACCTTC. This encodes CASTPDSELYGYTF.

This clone was seen just once. The chain recombines TRBV6-6 with TRBJ2-7; D may be TRBD1 or TRBD2 (5 bases each). The V end was cut by 0 bases, the J end by 7 bases, with 19 bases between. This CDR3 has 16 amino acids. CDR1 is MNHNY, CDR2 SVGAGI, per germline (reference sequence). This chain's CDR3 is CASSYSRDGENREQYF. CDR3 nucleotides: TGTGCCAGCAGTTACTCCCGGGACGGAGAAAATAGGGAGCAGTACTTC.